This TCR beta chain derives from a study of OX40 agonist ivuxolimab in advanced cancers. At the level of the study: Intravenous ivuxolimab at 0.01 to 10 mg/kg was given to patients every 2 weeks. General study findings and limits: The authors did not determine the antigen specificity of the expanded peripheral T cells.

With regard to this clone: Its antigen is still unknown.

TCRdb's copy holds only in-frame clones and misses some; the assay was immunoSEQ multiplex PCR. The sample consists of about 46,000 clones, 88% of them appearing once. The CDR3 totals 15 residues. CDR1 KGHSH and CDR2 LQKENI come from the germline V gene. Between the trimmed V and J ends, which lost 0 bases and 2 bases, there was a span of 10 bases. This receptor was obtained from an adult with an advanced solid tumor such as melanoma, head and neck, liver or kidney cancer. The specimen comprised CD4+ or CD8+ T cells sorted from blood, sampled in a trial of the OX40 agonist ivuxolimab. The chain couples TRBV18 to TRBJ1-1; perhaps TRBD1 as D (5 bases). The DNA for the CDR3 is TGTGCCAGCTCACCACCGGGGCTACAAAACACTGAAGCTTTCTTT. Translated: CASSPPGLQNTEAFF.